This T cell receptor (beta chain) was identified during a study of cytomegalovirus exposure and HLA in healthy donors. Study overall: An early data release held some 89 million unique TCRs from HLA-typed donors.

Note on this clone: What it binds is unknown.

The study, taken as a whole, reports: With DRB1 most and HLA-C fewest, TCR association rates differed between HLA loci in a later analysis. Previously analyzed data showed that most TCR beta V segments were productive at a frequency of about 90% or about 30%.

PCR involved 60 Vbeta and 13 Jbeta primers. The repertoire was sequenced with immunoSEQ multiplex PCR; TCRdb's copy has only in-frame clones and lacks some. Of some 140,000 clones in the sample, around 73% were seen once. The receptor's source is a woman between 35 and 50 years old in good health and CMV-seronegative. Sequenced sample: PBMCs.

The CDR3 loop reads CASSEESGGTGELFF. In DNA form, the CDR3 reads TGTGCCAGCAGTGAGGAGTCGGGGGGAACCGGGGAGCTGTTTTTT. V and J are TRBV2 and TRBJ2-2, with 7 bases that match TRBD2. The germline V gene has CDR1 SNHLY and CDR2 FYNNEI. The V gene end was trimmed by 3 bases and the J gene end by 5 bases; junction bases not matched to a gene: 6. The CDR3 totals 15 residues.